The clone carrying this T cell receptor beta chain is called medium-sized based on its frequency. Antigen unknown. TRB was amplified by touch-down multiplex PCR, primer pools A and B combined. For each CDR3 protein, TCRdb gives one entry from its re-call of the multiplex PCR reads, without DNA. The sample totals about 1,900 distinct CDR3 sequences; its top ten clones hold 30% to 45%. This specimen comes from a study of T cell clusters in autoimmune cytopenias. The study, taken as a whole, reports: Healthy donors had approximately 2.9-fold more exclusive TRB clusters than active autoimmune hepatitis patients. TRB repertoire shifts in secondary cytopenia and chronic lymphocytic leukemia mostly reflected lymphoma, not autoimmunity.

This CDR3 has 16 residues. The germline V gene has CDR1 LGHNA and CDR2 YSLEER. Each sample's input was approximately 270 ng genomic DNA, 35,000 to 40,000 genome equivalents. The rearrangement uses TRBV4-3 and TRBJ1-3. The source is a human donor with an autoimmune cytopenia, with autoimmune hepatitis or in good health (not recorded which). The sample was peripheral blood. This CDR3 reads CASSQDTLLGGNTIYF.